The rows below give T cell receptor beta chains drawn from one sample of a study of technical replicates of blood from several donors. Sequencing was performed with immunoSEQ multiplex PCR; in TCRdb, only in-frame clones are kept and a portion is missing. The sample has more than 65,000 clones, 85% to 95% seen once. Material for sequencing was T cells isolated from PBMCs. These receptors were taken from a human donor in good health. Each CDR3 is given with its conserved first and last residue. D genes are given only for firm matches.

V	D	J	CDR3	DNA
TRBV13	.	TRBJ2-7	CASSLVTGVHEQYF	TGTGCCAGCAGCTTAGTGACGGGAGTCCACGAGCAGTACTTC
TRBV19	.	TRBJ2-6	CATSPTRGPGANVLTF	TGTGCCACTTCACCCACCCGAGGGCCTGGGGCCAACGTCCTGACTTTC
TRBV5-6	.	TRBJ1-2	CASSLPSEDRLYGYTF	TGTGCCAGCAGCTTGCCCTCCGAGGACAGATTATATGGCTACACCTTC
TRBV18	.	TRBJ1-4	CASSPGGQSFEKLFF	TGTGCCAGCTCACCAGGAGGACAGAGTTTCGAAAAACTGTTTTTT
TRBV19	.	TRBJ1-5	CASSIAMGSNQPQHF	TGTGCCAGTAGTATAGCTATGGGCTCCAATCAGCCCCAGCATTTT
TRBV19	.	TRBJ1-1	CASSISGWGQAYTEAFF	TGTGCCAGTAGTATCTCGGGTTGGGGGCAAGCCTACACTGAAGCTTTCTTT
TRBV13	.	TRBJ2-7	CASGEQVRFYEQYF	TGTGCCAGCGGAGAACAGGTACGATTCTACGAGCAGTACTTC
TRBV28	.	TRBJ2-7	CASRPPGRGEQYF	TGTGCCAGCAGGCCTCCGGGCCGAGGGGAGCAGTACTTC
TRBV11-3	TRBD2	TRBJ2-7	CASSLTGGGTYEQYF	TGTGCCAGCAGCTTAACGGGAGGGGGTACCTACGAGCAGTACTTC
TRBV7-9	TRBD1	TRBJ1-4	CASSAIPGQINEKLFF	TGTGCCAGCAGCGCGATCCCGGGACAGATTAATGAAAAACTGTTTTTT
TRBV9	.	TRBJ2-7	CASSALLAGEQYF	TGTGCCAGCAGCGCGCTCCTGGCGGGTGAGCAGTACTTC
TRBV25-1	.	TRBJ1-1	CASRRYRDNTEAFF	TGTGCCAGCAGGAGATACAGGGACAACACTGAAGCTTTCTTT
TRBV29-1	.	TRBJ1-1	CSVGGDTEAFF	TGCAGCGTTGGCGGGGACACTGAAGCTTTCTTT
TRBV2	TRBD2	TRBJ2-1	CASLPGLGIYEQFF	TGTGCCAGCCTCCCGGGACTAGGCATTTATGAGCAGTTCTTC
TRBV6-1	.	TRBJ1-2	CASSEVRARGYTF	TGTGCCAGCAGTGAAGTGAGGGCCCGTGGCTACACCTTC
TRBV9	TRBD1	TRBJ2-1	CASSKGQGAGNEQFF	TGTGCCAGCAGCAAAGGACAGGGGGCAGGCAATGAGCAGTTCTTC
TRBV23-1	.	TRBJ2-7	CASRYRQVYEQYF	TGCGCCAGCAGATACCGACAGGTCTACGAGCAGTACTTC